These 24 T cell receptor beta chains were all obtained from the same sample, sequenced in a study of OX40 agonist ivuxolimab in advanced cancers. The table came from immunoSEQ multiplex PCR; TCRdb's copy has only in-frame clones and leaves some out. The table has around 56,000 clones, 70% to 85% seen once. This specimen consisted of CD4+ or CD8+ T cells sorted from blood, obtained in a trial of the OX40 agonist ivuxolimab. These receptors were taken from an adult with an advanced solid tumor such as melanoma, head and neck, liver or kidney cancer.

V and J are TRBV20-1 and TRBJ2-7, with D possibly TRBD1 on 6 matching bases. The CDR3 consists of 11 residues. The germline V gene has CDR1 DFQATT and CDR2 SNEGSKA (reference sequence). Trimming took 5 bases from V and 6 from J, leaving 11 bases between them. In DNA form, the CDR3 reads TGCAGTGCTTTAACAGGGTCCGAGCAGTACTTC. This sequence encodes CSALTGSEQYF.

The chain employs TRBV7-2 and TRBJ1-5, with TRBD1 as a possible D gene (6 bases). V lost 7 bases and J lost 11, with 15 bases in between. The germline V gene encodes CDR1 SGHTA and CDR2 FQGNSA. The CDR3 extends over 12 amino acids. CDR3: CASNQEGGAQHF. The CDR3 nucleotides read TGTGCCAGCAACCAGGAGGGGGGGGCCCAGCATTTT. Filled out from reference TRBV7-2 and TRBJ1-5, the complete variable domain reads GAGVSQSPSNKVTEKGKDVELRCDPISGHTALYWYRQSLGQGLEFLIYFQGNSAPDKSGLPSDRFSAERTGGSVSTLTIQRTQQEDSAVYLCASNQEGGAQHFGDGTRLSIL.

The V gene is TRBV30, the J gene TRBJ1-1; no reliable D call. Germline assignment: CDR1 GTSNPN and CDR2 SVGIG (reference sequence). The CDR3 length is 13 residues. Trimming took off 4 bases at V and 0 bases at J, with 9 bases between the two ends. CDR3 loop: CAWTRTLNTEAFF. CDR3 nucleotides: TGTGCCTGGACCAGGACCCTGAACACTGAAGCTTTCTTT.

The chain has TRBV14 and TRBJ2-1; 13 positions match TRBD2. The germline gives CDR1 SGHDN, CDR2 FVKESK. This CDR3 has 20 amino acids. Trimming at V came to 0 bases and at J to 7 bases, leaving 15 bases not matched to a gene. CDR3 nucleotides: TGTGCCAGCAGCCAAGACCTGGGACTAGCGGGATACTTAGGGGGAAATGAGCAGTTCTTC. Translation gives CASSQDLGLAGYLGGNEQFF.

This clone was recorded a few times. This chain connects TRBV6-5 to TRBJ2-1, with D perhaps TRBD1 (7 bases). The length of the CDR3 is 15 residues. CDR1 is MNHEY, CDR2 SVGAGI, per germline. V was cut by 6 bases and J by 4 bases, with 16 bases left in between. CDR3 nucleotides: TGTGCCAGCAGCCTACAGGGGAGGTCTTACAATGAGCAGTTCTTC. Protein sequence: CASSLQGRSYNEQFF.

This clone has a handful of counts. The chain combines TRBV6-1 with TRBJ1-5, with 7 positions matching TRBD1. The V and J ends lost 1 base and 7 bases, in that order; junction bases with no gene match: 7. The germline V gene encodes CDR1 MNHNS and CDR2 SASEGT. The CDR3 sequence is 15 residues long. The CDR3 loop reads CASSEVWQGGQPQHF. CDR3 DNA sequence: TGTGCCAGCAGTGAAGTATGGCAGGGGGGACAGCCCCAGCATTTT.

CDR3 loop: CASSPRETGHTEAFF. As DNA, the CDR3 is TGCGCCAGCAGCCCCCGGGAGACAGGGCACACTGAAGCTTTCTTT. This chain uses TRBV5-1 with TRBJ1-1; 7 positions match TRBD1. This CDR3 contains 15 residues. The V gene end was trimmed by 4 bases and the J gene end by 3 bases; junction bases not matched to a gene: 9. Per germline, CDR1 SGHRS and CDR2 YFSETQ.

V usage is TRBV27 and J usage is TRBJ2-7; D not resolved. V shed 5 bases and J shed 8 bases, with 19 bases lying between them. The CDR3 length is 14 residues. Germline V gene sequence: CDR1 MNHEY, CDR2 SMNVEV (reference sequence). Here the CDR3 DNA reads TGTGCCAGCAGTCCAACGGGCTTCGAATGGAAGCAGTACTTC. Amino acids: CASSPTGFEWKQYF.

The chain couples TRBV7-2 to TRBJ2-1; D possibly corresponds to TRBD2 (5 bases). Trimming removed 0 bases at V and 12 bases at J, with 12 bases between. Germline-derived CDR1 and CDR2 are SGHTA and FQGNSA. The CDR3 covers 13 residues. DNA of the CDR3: TGTGCCAGCAGCTTAGCTCGGGGTCGAGGGCAGTTCTTC. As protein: CASSLARGRGQFF.

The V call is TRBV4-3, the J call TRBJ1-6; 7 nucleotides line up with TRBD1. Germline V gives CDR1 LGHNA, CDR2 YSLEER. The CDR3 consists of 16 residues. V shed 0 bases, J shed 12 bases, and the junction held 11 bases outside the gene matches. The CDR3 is CASSQDWGGAGGPLHF. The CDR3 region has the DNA TGCGCCAGCAGCCAAGATTGGGGCGGCGCAGGGGGACCCCTCCACTTT.

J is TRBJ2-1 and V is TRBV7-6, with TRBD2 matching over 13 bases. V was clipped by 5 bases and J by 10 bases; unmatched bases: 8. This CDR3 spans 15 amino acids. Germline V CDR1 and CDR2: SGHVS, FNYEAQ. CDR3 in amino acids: CASSRGLAGVKEQFF. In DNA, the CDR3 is TGTGCCAGCAGCCGTGGACTAGCGGGAGTGAAGGAGCAGTTCTTC. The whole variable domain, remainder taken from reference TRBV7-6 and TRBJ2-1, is GAGVSQSPRYKVTKRGQDVALRCDPISGHVSLYWYRQALGQGPEFLTYFNYEAQQDKSGLPNDRFSAERPEGSISTLTIQRTEQRDSAMYRCASSRGLAGVKEQFFGPGTRLTVL.

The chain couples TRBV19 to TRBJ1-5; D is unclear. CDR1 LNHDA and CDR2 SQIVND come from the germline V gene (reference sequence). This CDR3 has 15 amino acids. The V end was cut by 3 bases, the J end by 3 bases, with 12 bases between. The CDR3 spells CASSIFRSDNQPQHF. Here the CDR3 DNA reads TGTGCCAGTAGTATTTTCCGGTCTGACAATCAGCCCCAGCATTTT.

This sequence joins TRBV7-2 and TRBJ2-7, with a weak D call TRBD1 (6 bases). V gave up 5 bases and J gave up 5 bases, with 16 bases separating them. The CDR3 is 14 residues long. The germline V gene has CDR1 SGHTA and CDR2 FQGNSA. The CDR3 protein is CASSPLSSGDEQYF. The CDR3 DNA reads TGTGCCAGCAGCCCGCTCAGTTCAGGGGACGAGCAGTACTTC.

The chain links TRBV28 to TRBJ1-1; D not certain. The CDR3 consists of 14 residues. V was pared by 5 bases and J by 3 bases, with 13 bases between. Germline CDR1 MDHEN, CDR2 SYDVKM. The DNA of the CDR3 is TGTGCCAGCAGTCCCCCCGGTTCGTACACTGAAGCTTTCTTT. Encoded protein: CASSPPGSYTEAFF. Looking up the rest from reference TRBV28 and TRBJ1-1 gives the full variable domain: DVKVTQSSRYLVKRTGEKVFLECVQDMDHENMFWYRQDPGLGLRLIYFSYDVKMKEKGDIPEGYSVSREKKERFSLILESASTNQTSMYLCASSPPGSYTEAFFGQGTRLTVV.

The CDR3 sequence is CASSTGTFYGYTF. In DNA form, the CDR3 reads TGTGCCAGCAGTACCGGGACATTCTATGGCTACACCTTC. The chain has TRBV6-6 and TRBJ1-2, with a possible D match to TRBD1 (6 bases). The CDR3 loop spans 13 amino acids. Germline V gene lookup returns CDR1 MNHNY and CDR2 SVGAGI (reference sequence). V dropped 5 bases and J dropped 4 bases, with 11 bases sitting between them.

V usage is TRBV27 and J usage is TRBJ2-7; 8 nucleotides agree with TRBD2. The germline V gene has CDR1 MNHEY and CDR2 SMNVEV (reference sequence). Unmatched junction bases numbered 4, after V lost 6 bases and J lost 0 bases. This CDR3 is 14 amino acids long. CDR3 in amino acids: CASSERGPSYEQYF. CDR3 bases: TGTGCCAGCAGCGAGCGGGGGCCCTCCTACGAGCAGTACTTC.

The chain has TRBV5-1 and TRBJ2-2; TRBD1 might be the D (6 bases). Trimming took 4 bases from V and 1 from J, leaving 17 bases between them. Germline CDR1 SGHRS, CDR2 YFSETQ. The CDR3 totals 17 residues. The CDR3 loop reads CASSRPRDILNTGELFF. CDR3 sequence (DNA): TGCGCCAGCAGCCGGCCTCGGGACATCTTGAACACCGGGGAGCTGTTTTTT.

The CDR3 bases are TGTGCCAGCAGCGCCCGGGCCCCCTACTACGAGCAGTACTTC. Protein product: CASSARAPYYEQYF. J is TRBJ2-7 and V is TRBV5-6; no clear D. Trimming stripped 4 bases from V and 3 bases from J, with 14 bases between. Germline loops: CDR1 SGHDT, CDR2 YYEEEE. This CDR3 region has 14 residues.

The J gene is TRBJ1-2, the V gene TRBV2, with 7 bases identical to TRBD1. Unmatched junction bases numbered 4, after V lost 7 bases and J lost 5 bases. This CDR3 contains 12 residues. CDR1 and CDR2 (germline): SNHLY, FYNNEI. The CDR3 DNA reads TGTGCCAGCACAGGGGGACGGTATGGCTACACCTTC. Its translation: CASTGGRYGYTF.

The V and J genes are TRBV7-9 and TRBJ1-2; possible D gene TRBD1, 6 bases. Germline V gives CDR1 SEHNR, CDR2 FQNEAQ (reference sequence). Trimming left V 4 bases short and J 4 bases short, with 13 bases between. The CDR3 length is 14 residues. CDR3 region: CASSSTTGIYGYTF. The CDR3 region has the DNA TGTGCCAGCAGCTCCACGACAGGAATCTATGGCTACACCTTC.

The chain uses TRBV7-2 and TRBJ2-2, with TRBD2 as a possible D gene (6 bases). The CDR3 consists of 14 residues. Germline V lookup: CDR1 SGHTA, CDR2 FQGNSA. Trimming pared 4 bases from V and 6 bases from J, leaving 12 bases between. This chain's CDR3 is CASSSVTSSGELFF. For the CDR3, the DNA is TGTGCCAGCAGCTCGGTGACTAGTTCCGGGGAGCTGTTTTTT.

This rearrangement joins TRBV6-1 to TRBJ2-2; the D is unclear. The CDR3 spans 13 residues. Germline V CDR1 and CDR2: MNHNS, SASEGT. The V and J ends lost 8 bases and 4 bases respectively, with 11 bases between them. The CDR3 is CASAFTSTGELFF. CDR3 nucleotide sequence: TGTGCCAGCGCCTTCACGAGCACCGGGGAGCTGTTTTTT.

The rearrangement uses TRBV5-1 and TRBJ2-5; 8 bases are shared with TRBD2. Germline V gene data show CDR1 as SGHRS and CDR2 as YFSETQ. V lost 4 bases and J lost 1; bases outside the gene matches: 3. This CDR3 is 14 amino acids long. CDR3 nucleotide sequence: TGCGCCAGCAGCCTCGGGACTAGCCAAGAGACCCAGTACTTC. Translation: CASSLGTSQETQYF.

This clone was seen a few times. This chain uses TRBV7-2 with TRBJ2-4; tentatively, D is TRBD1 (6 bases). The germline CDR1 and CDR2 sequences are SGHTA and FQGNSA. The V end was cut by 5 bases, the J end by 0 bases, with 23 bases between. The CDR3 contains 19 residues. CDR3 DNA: TGTGCCAGCAGCCCATTACAGGGAAACGATGGTCTAGCCAAAAACATTCAGTACTTC. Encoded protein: CASSPLQGNDGLAKNIQYF.